These T cell receptor beta chains were read from a single sample in a study of low-dose radiotherapy and immunotherapy resistance in tumors. TCRdb redid the calling of the reads with MiXCR, one entry per CDR3 protein. The repertoire holds tens of thousands of distinct CDR3 sequences, with 20% to 25% as singletons. Sequences were derived from PBMCs, sampled after low-dose radiotherapy plus immunotherapy. All receptors come from a female donor with ovarian cancer. Both conserved end residues are part of each CDR3. D genes are given only for firm matches. Rows give clone size only sometimes, using once, few, many, or a class for an expanded clone.

D | size | J | V | DNA | CDR3
NA | many | TRBJ2-1 | TRBV25-1 | TGTGCCAGCAGTACGGGCAATGAGCAGTTCTTC | CASSTGNEQFF
NA | many | TRBJ1-1 | TRBV13 | TGTGCCAGCAGCCCCCCCCGGCAGGTACCTTACACTGAAGCTTTCTTT | CASSPPRQVPYTEAFF
TRBD1 | many | TRBJ2-2 | TRBV2 | TGTGCCAGCAGTGGCAACAGGGGAAACACCGGGGAGCTGTTTTTT | CASSGNRGNTGELFF
TRBD2 | few | TRBJ2-2 | TRBV5-1 | TGCGCCAGCAGCGTCGGGGGGACCGCGAACACCGGGGAGCTGTTTTTT | CASSVGGTANTGELFF
NA | medium-sized | TRBJ2-3 | TRBV6-5 | TGTGCCAGCCCCCCGTCAGACGGGGGTGGCACAGATACGCAGTATTTT | CASPPSDGGGTDTQYF
NA | many | TRBJ2-7 | TRBV28 | TGTGCCAGCAAGTTGGCTGGGGGACGGCAGTACTTC | CASKLAGGRQYF
NA | NA | TRBJ1-4 | TRBV4-3 | NA | CASSQALIFATNEKLFFF
TRBD2 | few | TRBJ2-2 | TRBV27 | TGTGCCAGCAGTCCGGGACTAGCCCACACCGGGGAGCTGTTTTTT | CASSPGLAHTGELFF
TRBD1 | many | TRBJ1-2 | TRBV29-1 | TGCAGCGTTGGGGTCCGAGACAGGGTAAATGGCTACACCTTC | CSVGVRDRVNGYTF
TRBD1 | many | TRBJ2-7 | TRBV6-2/TRBV6-3 | TGTGCCAGCAGTACCCGGGACAGGGGACACGAGCAGTACTTC | CASSTRDRGHEQYF
TRBD1 | few | TRBJ2-7 | TRBV27 | TGTGCCAGCAGCTTAGGGGGACAGTACGAGCAGTACTTC | CASSLGGQYEQYF
NA | few | TRBJ1-1 | TRBV10-1 | TGCGCCAGCAGTGAGCGGCAGCTTGCCACTATGAACACTGAAGCTTTCTTT | CASSERQLATMNTEAFF
TRBD2 | NA | TRBJ2-3 | TRBV28 | TGTGCCAGTACCTCCCGGGGGGATGGCACAGATACGCAGTATTTT | CASTSRGDGTDTQYF
TRBD2 | many | TRBJ2-1 | TRBV2 | TGTGCCAGCAGTGGGAGCGGGAGTTCGGTGTACAATGAGCAGTTCTTC | CASSGSGSSVYNEQFF
NA | many | TRBJ2-1 | TRBV5-6 | TGTGCCAGCAGCTGGGGGACTCAGGAGCAGTTCTTC | CASSWGTQEQFF
NA | many | TRBJ2-1 | TRBV5-6 | TGTGCCAGCAGCCAGGGGTCCTCACACAATGAGCAGTTCTTC | CASSQGSSHNEQFF
TRBD1 | few | TRBJ2-1 | TRBV5-1 | TGCGCCAGCAGCAGGCGGACAGGGACCTCCTACAATGAGCAGTTCTTC | CASSRRTGTSYNEQFF
NA | medium-sized | TRBJ2-6 | TRBV5-1 | TGCGCCAGCAGCTGGAGGGATTCTGGGGCCAACGTCCTGACTTTC | CASSWRDSGANVLTF
TRBD1 | many | TRBJ2-7 | TRBV13 | TGTGCCAGCAGCACTACCCGGGACAGGGGCTACGAGCAGTACTTC | CASSTTRDRGYEQYF
TRBD1 | NA | TRBJ1-4 | TRBV28 | TGTGCCAGCAGCGGCGACAGGGGCCTTGAAAAACTGTTTTTT | CASSGDRGLEKLFF
NA | NA | TRBJ1-2 | TRBV4-2 | TGTGCCAGCAGCCGACCGAGTTTAGATAACTATGGCTACACCTTC | CASSRPSLDNYGYTF
NA | NA | TRBJ2-5 | TRBV20-1 | TGCAGTGCTCCCCAAGGGGATGGGACCCAGTACTTC | CSAPQGDGTQYF
TRBD1 | many | TRBJ1-1 | TRBV24-1 | TGTGCCACCGGGACAGGGAAGAACACTGAAGCTTTCTTT | CATGTGKNTEAFF
NA | NA | TRBJ2-2 | TRBV5-1 | TGCGCCAGCAGCGGAATCCAGGGGATTGGCGGGGAGCTGTTTTTT | CASSGIQGIGGELFF
NA | NA | TRBJ2-1 | TRBV24-1 | TGTGCCACCAGTGACCCCGGACAGACAAATGAGCAGTTCTTC | CATSDPGQTNEQFF
NA | many | TRBJ2-7 | TRBV4-3 | TGCGCCAGCAGCCAGGCCGCCCAGGGAATCTCCTACGAGCAGTACTTC | CASSQAAQGISYEQYF
NA | many | TRBJ1-2 | TRBV7-9 | TGTGCCAGCAGCTTAGCGGTCCCAGTTGGATATGGCTACACCTTC | CASSLAVPVGYGYTF
NA | many | TRBJ1-6 | TRBV5-1 | TGCGCCAGCAGTCGCGGACAGACACATAATTCACCCCTCCACTTT | CASSRGQTHNSPLHF
TRBD2 | NA | TRBJ2-7 | TRBV5-1 | TGCGCCAGCAGCTTCTGGCTAGCGGGAAGCACCTACGAGCAGTACTTC | CASSFWLAGSTYEQYF
NA | many | TRBJ2-4 | TRBV9 | TGTGCCAGCAGCGTAGTCGAAAACATTCAGTACTTC | CASSVVENIQYF
TRBD2 | NA | TRBJ2-5 | TRBV20-1 | TGCAGTGCCAAGGGAGCGGGGGGGAAGACCCAGTACTTC | CSAKGAGGKTQYF
NA | many | TRBJ2-1 | TRBV19 | TGTGCCAGTAGTACCTGGACGAATGAGCAGTTCTTC | CASSTWTNEQFF
NA | many | TRBJ2-7 | TRBV10-3 | TGTGCCATCAGTGATAACTACGAGCAGTACTTC | CAISDNYEQYF
TRBD2 | many | TRBJ2-1 | TRBV20-1 | TGCAGTGCGCTAAAGGCTAGCGGGCCGCCCAATGAGCAGTTCTTC | CSALKASGPPNEQFF
TRBD1 | NA | TRBJ2-2 | TRBV24-1 | TGTGCCACCAGTGACTGGGGACAGGGGGCGGGCACCGGGGAGCTGTTTTTT | CATSDWGQGAGTGELFF
NA | many | TRBJ1-5 | TRBV6-2/TRBV6-3 | TGTGCCAGCAGTTTGACCCTTAGCAATCAGCCCCAGCATTTT | CASSLTLSNQPQHF
NA | many | TRBJ2-7 | TRBV20-1 | TGCAGTGCTAGGAAAAGCGCCTCAAGTTACGAGCAGTACTTC | CSARKSASSYEQYF
TRBD1 | many | TRBJ2-3 | TRBV19 | TGTGCCAGTAGTACTGGACAGGTCGTCTTCACTTACACAGATACGCAGTATTTT | CASSTGQVVFTYTDTQYF
NA | many | TRBJ2-7 | TRBV11-3 | TGTGCCAGCAGCCGACGGGACAACTACGAGCAGTACTTC | CASSRRDNYEQYF
NA | many | TRBJ1-5 | TRBV6-6 | TGTGCCAGCAGCGACAGGCCCAATCAGCCCCAGCATTTT | CASSDRPNQPQHF
NA | many | TRBJ1-4 | TRBV20-1 | TGCAGTGCTAGAGATAAAAGGGTTTTGAATGAAAAACTGTTTTTT | CSARDKRVLNEKLFF
NA | many | TRBJ2-7 | TRBV7-2 | TGTGCCAGCAGCTTAGGTCTGGTATCCTACGAGCAGTACTTC | CASSLGLVSYEQYF
TRBD1 | few | TRBJ2-7 | TRBV28 | TGTGCCAGCATTACCAGGGCGGACAGGGGCGCCTACGAGCAGTACTTC | CASITRADRGAYEQYF
NA | many | TRBJ2-2 | TRBV4-2 | TGTGCCAGCAGCCACGACAGGAACACCGGGGAGCTGTTTTTT | CASSHDRNTGELFF
NA | many | TRBJ2-2 | TRBV4-1 | TGCGCCAGCAGCCAAACCGGGACCCTTGTTTCTGGGGAGCTGTTTTTT | CASSQTGTLVSGELFF
NA | few | TRBJ2-1 | TRBV30 | TGTGCCTGGGCCTCGGGACTTTCATACTACAATGAGCAGTTCTTC | CAWASGLSYYNEQFF
NA | many | TRBJ1-2 | TRBV20-1 | TGCAGTGCCCCCTCGGGGGGAGCTATCTATGGCTACACCTTC | CSAPSGGAIYGYTF
TRBD1 | NA | TRBJ2-5 | TRBV10-3 | TGTGCCATCAAACGGGACAGGGCAGAGACCCAGTACTTC | CAIKRDRAETQYF
TRBD1 | many | TRBJ1-1 | TRBV19 | TGTGCCAGTAGTCTTCCGGGACAGGGGAGCAACACTGAAGCTTTCTTT | CASSLPGQGSNTEAFF
NA | many | TRBJ2-7 | TRBV27 | TGTGCCAGCAGGGGCCCGGGGGCGGGATTGCACGAGCAGTACTTC | CASRGPGAGLHEQYF
NA | many | TRBJ2-4 | TRBV5-1 | TGCGCCAGCAGCCCCACGACAGCCGCCAAAAACATTCAGTACTTC | CASSPTTAAKNIQYF